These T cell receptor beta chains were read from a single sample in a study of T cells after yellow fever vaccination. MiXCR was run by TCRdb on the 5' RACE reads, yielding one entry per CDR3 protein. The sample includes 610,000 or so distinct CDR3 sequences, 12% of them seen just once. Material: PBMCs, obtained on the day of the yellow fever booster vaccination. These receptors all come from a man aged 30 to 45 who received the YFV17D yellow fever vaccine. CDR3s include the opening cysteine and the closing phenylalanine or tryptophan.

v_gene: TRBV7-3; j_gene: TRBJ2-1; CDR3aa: CASSLMADEQFF
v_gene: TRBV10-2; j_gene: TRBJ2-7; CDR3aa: CASSVSRGVGEQYF
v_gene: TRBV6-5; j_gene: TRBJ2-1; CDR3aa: CASSYSSTFAGISYNEQFF
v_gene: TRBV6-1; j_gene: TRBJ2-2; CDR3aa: CASRGLLDTGELFF
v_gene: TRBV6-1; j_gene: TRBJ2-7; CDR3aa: CASSDVGTIGTEQYF
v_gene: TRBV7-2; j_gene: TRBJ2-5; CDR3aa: CASRRGLAGKETQYF
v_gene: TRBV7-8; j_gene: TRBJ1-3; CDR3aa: CASSPARQTGNTIYF
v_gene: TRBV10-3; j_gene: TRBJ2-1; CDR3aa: CAISDLYEQFF
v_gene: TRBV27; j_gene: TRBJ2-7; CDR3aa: CASGYAGIPATPEQYF
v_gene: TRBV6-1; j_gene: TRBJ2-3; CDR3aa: CAAQRRRTSTDTQYF
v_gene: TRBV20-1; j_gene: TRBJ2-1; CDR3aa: CSARVVAAAGGSYNEQFF
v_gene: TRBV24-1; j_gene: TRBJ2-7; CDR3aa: CATSDSWTVSYEQYF
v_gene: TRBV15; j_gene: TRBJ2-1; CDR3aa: CATSGTSSYNEQFF
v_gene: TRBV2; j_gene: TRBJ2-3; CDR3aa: CASRRQGPDTQYF
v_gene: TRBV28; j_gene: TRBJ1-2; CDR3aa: CASSFSGFFGYTF
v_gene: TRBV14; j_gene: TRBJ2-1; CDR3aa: CASSQELAGEQFF
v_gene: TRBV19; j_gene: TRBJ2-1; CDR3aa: CAKIDRVNEQFF
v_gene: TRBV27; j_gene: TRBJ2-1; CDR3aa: CASSQLPGQSSYNEQFF
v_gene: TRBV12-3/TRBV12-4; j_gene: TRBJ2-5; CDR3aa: CASSFSPRAETQYF
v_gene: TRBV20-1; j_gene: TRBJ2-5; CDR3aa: CSASPSFWGKETQYF
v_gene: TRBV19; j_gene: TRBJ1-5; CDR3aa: CASSRAGSPLLEPQHF
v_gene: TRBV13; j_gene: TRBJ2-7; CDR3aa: CASHLKGHSYEQYF
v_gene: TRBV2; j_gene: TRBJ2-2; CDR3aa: CASSKTGQGAFSGHGELFF
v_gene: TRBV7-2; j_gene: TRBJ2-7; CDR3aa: CASSLAGGQGYEQYF